This entry lists 19 T cell receptor beta chains sequenced from one sample in a study of T-cell memory formation after mild COVID-19 (dated by TCRdb to about 2021). Library construction relied on 5' RACE. This sample was sequenced with an Illumina NovaSeq 6000. TCRdb reanalyzed the raw reads on its own, using fastp at Q25 for trimming and MiXCR for clone calling, and kept in-frame beta chains. Merged by CDR3 protein, the rows form single entries marked with the most common genes and DNA. The sample table shows about 430,000 distinct CDR3 sequences, and about 24% are seen once. Around 9% of the sample is held by the ten biggest clonotypes. The source material was PBMCs or a T cell subset sorted from them (not recorded which). All receptors come from an adult woman who had mild COVID-19 (a few samples of this study predate the infection). The sample titles of this study are shuffled in the database, so cell type and time point are left out; the donor was told from shared clones.

This sequence joins TRBV7-6 and TRBJ2-7, with 8 nucleotides matching TRBD1. CDR3 size: 16 residues. The ends lost 3 bases at V and 3 bases at J; junction bases unmatched: 10. Germline CDR1 is SGHVS and CDR2 is FNYEAQ. The CDR3 nucleotides are TGTGCCAGCAGCTTTGCGACAGGGGAAGGAGTCTACGAGCAGTACTTC. This sequence encodes CASSFATGEGVYEQYF.

The CDR3 coding sequence is TGTGCCAGCAGTGAGCAGGCCGGGGAGCTGTTTTTT. Its translation is CASSEQAGELFF. The rearrangement joins TRBV2 to TRBJ2-2; no clear D gene. V was clipped by 3 bases and J by 6 bases, with 5 bases between them. This CDR3 has 12 residues. The germline CDR1 and CDR2 sequences are SNHLY and FYNNEI.

The rearrangement links TRBV30 to TRBJ2-7; the match to TRBD2 covers 10 bases. The CDR3 loop spans 15 amino acids. With 0 bases clipped from V and 4 bases from J, the junction kept 6 bases outside the gene matches. Per germline, CDR1 GTSNPN and CDR2 SVGIG (reference sequence). The CDR3 here is CAWSVVGLAVYEQYF. The CDR3 nucleotides read TGTGCCTGGAGTGTGGTAGGACTAGCGGTATACGAGCAGTACTTC.

This clonotype has just a few counts. The chain recombines TRBV30 with TRBJ2-1; D is unresolved. The CDR3 runs 15 residues. Between the trimmed V and J ends, which lost 5 bases and 4 bases, there was a span of 18 bases. In germline, CDR1 is GTSNPN, CDR2 SVGIG (reference sequence). In DNA, the CDR3 is TGTGCCTGGGGTTCTATGGGCGCCCGATACAATGAGCAGTTCTTC. It translates to CAWGSMGARYNEQFF.

This clonotype was observed a few times. The chain recombines TRBV12-3 or TRBV12-4 with TRBJ2-3, with TRBD1 matching 9 bases. The V segment lost 5 bases and the J segment 6 bases; nucleotides outside the gene matches: 9. The CDR3 covers 15 residues. CDR3 bases: TGTGCCAGCAGTCAGCCGGGACAGGGTAGCGATACGCAGTATTTT. This translates into CASSQPGQGSDTQYF.

The chain combines TRBV12-3 or TRBV12-4 with TRBJ1-1; D is possibly TRBD1 (5 bases). The CDR3 loop spans 13 amino acids. Trimming took 4 bases from V and 5 from J, leaving 11 bases between them. The CDR3 DNA is TGTGCCAGCAGTTCCCCGGGGGATACTGAAGCTTTCTTT. Protein product: CASSSPGDTEAFF.

The chain uses TRBV10-3 and TRBJ2-5, with TRBD2 matching over 8 bases. J lost 3 bases, V lost 6 bases, and 12 bases had no gene match. Germline values: CDR1 ENHRY, CDR2 SYGVKD. The length of the CDR3 is 16 residues. CDR3 nucleotides: TGTGCCATCAGCGAGAATGGAGCGGGGGCGGAAGAGACCCAGTACTTC. Amino acids: CAISENGAGAEETQYF.

This sequence joins TRBV7-3 and TRBJ2-2; 8 bases line up with TRBD1. The CDR3 sequence is 17 residues long. CDR1 SGHTA and CDR2 FQGTGA come from the germline V gene. V was clipped by 3 bases and J by 3 bases; unmatched bases: 9. The CDR3 DNA sequence: TGTGCCAGCAGCTTGGCAGGGGGCGCGTTCGACACCGGGGAGCTGTTTTTT. Translating gives CASSLAGGAFDTGELFF.

This clonotype was observed a few times. The chain has TRBV5-1 and TRBJ2-1; D perhaps matches TRBD2 (7 bases). The V gene's germline CDR1 is SGHRS and CDR2 YFSETQ. The CDR3 has 15 residues. V shed 3 bases and J shed 3 bases, with 13 bases lying between them. CDR3 nucleotide sequence: TGCGCCAGCAGCTCCGGGGGGCCAATCTACAATGAGCAGTTCTTC. Translating gives CASSSGGPIYNEQFF.

This clonotype was counted between two and nine times. This chain joins TRBV9 and TRBJ2-3; no definite D call. The CDR3 spans 14 residues. The germline V gene has CDR1 SGDLS and CDR2 YYNGEE. Trimming removed 2 bases from V and 5 bases from J, with 12 bases in between. The CDR3 sequence is CASSVAVLGDTQYF. CDR3 sequence (DNA): TGTGCCAGCAGCGTCGCGGTGTTGGGAGATACGCAGTATTTT.

The chain carries TRBV2 and TRBJ2-2; 8 bases are a match to TRBD1. CDR3 length: 15 amino acids. Germline trimming cut 5 bases from V and 2 bases from J; bases unmatched to any gene: 4. Germline V lookup: CDR1 SNHLY, CDR2 FYNNEI. CDR3 region: CASSPGQVNTGELFF. As DNA, the CDR3 is TGTGCCAGCAGTCCGGGACAGGTTAACACCGGGGAGCTGTTTTTT.

The chain couples TRBV12-3 or TRBV12-4 to TRBJ1-1; no clear D. Between the trimmed V and J ends, which lost 3 bases and 0 bases, there was a span of 14 bases. The CDR3 consists of 16 residues. The CDR3 sequence: CASSFFGGSLNTEAFF. DNA for the CDR3: TGTGCCAGCAGTTTTTTCGGCGGTTCCCTGAACACTGAAGCTTTCTTT.

This chain links TRBV7-2 with TRBJ2-3, with D uncertain. V gave up 1 base and J gave up 6 bases, with 11 bases separating them. CDR3 size: 14 residues. The germline gives CDR1 SGHTA, CDR2 FQGNSA. The CDR3 loop is CASSLGPQVDTQYF. CDR3 nucleotide sequence: TGTGCCAGCAGCTTAGGGCCGCAGGTGGATACGCAGTATTTT.

The table lists this clonotype with a few counts. The chain has TRBV2 and TRBJ2-7; TRBD1 matches at 8 bases. This CDR3 region has 15 residues. The germline V gene encodes CDR1 SNHLY and CDR2 FYNNEI. Trimming took 3 bases from V and 5 from J; bases not matched to a gene: 9. The CDR3 spells CASSDWEQGGDEQYF. The CDR3 DNA sequence: TGTGCCAGCAGTGATTGGGAACAGGGGGGTGACGAGCAGTACTTC.

This clonotype was detected many times. This chain links TRBV24-1 with TRBJ2-1; possible D gene TRBD1, 6 bases. The CDR3 sequence is 16 residues long. Germline-derived CDR1 and CDR2 are KGHDR and SFDVKD. With 0 bases removed from V and 2 bases from J, the gap between germline ends came to 10 bases. CDR3 DNA: TGTGCCACCAGTGATTTGCGAACAGGGACCTACAATGAGCAGTTCTTC. Translated: CATSDLRTGTYNEQFF.

This clonotype was counted only a few times. The chain carries TRBV4-1 and TRBJ1-5, with TRBD1 matching 9 bases. This CDR3 has 17 residues. Germline loops: CDR1 MGHRA, CDR2 YSYEKL. After removal of 0 bases from V and 4 bases from J, the junction contained 7 bases not matched to a gene. CDR3 protein: CASSQDVGGQGNQPQHF. The CDR3 bases are TGCGCCAGCAGCCAAGATGTTGGGGGACAGGGTAATCAGCCCCAGCATTTT.

This clonotype was seen at least ten times. The chain has TRBV7-2 and TRBJ2-1, with 9 bases that match TRBD2. The J segment lost 2 bases and the V segment lost 3 bases, leaving 2 bases of the junction unmatched. The CDR3 loop spans 15 amino acids. Germline loops: CDR1 SGHTA, CDR2 FQGNSA. The CDR3 DNA reads TGTGCCAGCAGCTTCGTAGCGGGGGCCTACAATGAGCAGTTCTTC. Its translation: CASSFVAGAYNEQFF.

This clonotype was seen only a few times. The chain combines TRBV15 with TRBJ2-3; D is ambiguous. CDR3 size: 16 residues. The V end was cut by 0 bases, the J end by 4 bases, with 14 bases between. Germline V gene sequence: CDR1 LNHNV, CDR2 YYDKDF (reference sequence). CDR3 amino acids: CATSRDPVSNPDTQYF. The CDR3 DNA follows: TGTGCCACCAGCAGAGATCCCGTCTCGAACCCAGATACGCAGTATTTT.

In this sample, this clonotype turned up a few times. The V call is TRBV24-1, the J call TRBJ2-3; 8 nucleotides match TRBD2. The germline gives CDR1 KGHDR, CDR2 SFDVKD. With 5 bases clipped from V and 2 bases from J, the junction kept 2 bases outside the gene matches. The CDR3 covers 14 residues. CDR3 sequence reads: CATSGAGDTDTQYF. In nucleotides, the CDR3 is TGTGCCACCAGTGGAGCGGGAGACACAGATACGCAGTATTTT.